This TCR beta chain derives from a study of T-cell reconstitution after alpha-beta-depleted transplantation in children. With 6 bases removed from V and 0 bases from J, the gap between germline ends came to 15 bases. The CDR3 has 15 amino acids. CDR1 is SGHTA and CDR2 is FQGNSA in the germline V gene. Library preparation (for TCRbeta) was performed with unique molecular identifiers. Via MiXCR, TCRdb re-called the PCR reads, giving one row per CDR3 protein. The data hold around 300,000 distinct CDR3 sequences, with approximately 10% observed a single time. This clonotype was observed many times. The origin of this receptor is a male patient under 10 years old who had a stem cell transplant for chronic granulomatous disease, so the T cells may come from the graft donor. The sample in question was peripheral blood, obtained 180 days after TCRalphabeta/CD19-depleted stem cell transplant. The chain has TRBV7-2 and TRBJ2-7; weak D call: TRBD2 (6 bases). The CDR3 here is CASRWDFQSSYEQYF. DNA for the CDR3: TGTGCCAGCAGGTGGGACTTCCAGAGCTCCTACGAGCAGTACTTC.